This TCR beta chain derives from a study of T cell responses to AZD1222 COVID-19 vaccine. Study-wide results and caveats: Donor demographics were predominantly white British with a female majority; clonal diversity may be underestimated. At baseline, seropositivity was found in only six AZD1222 recipients.

The CDR3 spans 14 residues. Germline V gives CDR1 SGHTA, CDR2 FQGNSA. Trimming removed 3 bases at V and 9 bases at J, with 12 bases between. The protocol was immunoSEQ multiplex PCR, while the TCRdb copy is restricted to in-frame clones and leaves out a portion. The sample has approximately 110,000 clones, approximately 86% seen once. With respect to this clone: Its matching antigen is unknown.

The source material was peripheral blood, sampled on day 0 of AZD1222 vaccination. The sequence derives from an adult in good health. This chain connects TRBV7-2 to TRBJ1-6; no clear D. The DNA of the CDR3 is TGTGCCAGCAGCTTGACCATGCCCGGTTCACCCCTCCACTTT. Translated: CASSLTMPGSPLHF.